This TCR beta chain was recovered during a study of STAT3 mutations in large granular lymphocyte leukemia. Average productive template count per sample was 40,000 to 45,000. The method was immunoSEQ multiplex PCR; TCRdb's version includes in-frame clones alone and lacks a portion of them. The sample lists 17,000 or so clones; roughly 90% were seen once. Findings of the study overall: Suggested: STAT3 mutation was not the ancestral event for these clonal expansions. Every T-LGLL patient had at least one immunodominant TCRbeta clonotype.

The CDR3 is made up of 13 amino acids. Germline V CDR1 and CDR2: MDHEN, SYDVKM. Trimming pared 6 bases from V and 5 bases from J, leaving 13 bases between. As regards this clone: Its antigen is not identified.

The sequence derives from a man aged 55 to 70 with T-cell large granular lymphocyte leukemia. Some clones in this sample may be carry-over from other donors' samples. Sequencing was performed on peripheral blood mononuclear cells. The chain joins TRBV28 to TRBJ1-1; D call uncertain. Written as DNA, the CDR3 is TGTGCCAGCAGCGGTTCAGCCGTGACTGAAGCTTTCTTT. This codes for CASSGSAVTEAFF.